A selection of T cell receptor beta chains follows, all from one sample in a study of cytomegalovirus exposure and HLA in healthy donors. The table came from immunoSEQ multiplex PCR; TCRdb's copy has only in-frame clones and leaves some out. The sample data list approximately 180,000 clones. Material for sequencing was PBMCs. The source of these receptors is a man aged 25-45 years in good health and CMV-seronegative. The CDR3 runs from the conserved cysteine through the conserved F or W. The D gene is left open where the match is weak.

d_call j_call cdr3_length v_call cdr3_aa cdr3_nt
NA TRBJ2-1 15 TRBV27 CASSSPLRGSYEQFF TGTGCCAGCAGTTCTCCTCTGCGGGGAAGCTATGAGCAGTTCTTC
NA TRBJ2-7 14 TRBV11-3 CASSLSGRLYEQYF TGTGCCAGCAGCTTAAGTGGGAGGCTCTACGAGCAGTACTTC
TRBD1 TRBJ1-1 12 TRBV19 CATLQGITEAFF TGTGCCACCCTACAGGGGATCACTGAAGCTTTCTTT
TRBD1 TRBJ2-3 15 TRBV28 CASSSGQGVTDTQYF TGTGCCAGCAGTTCGGGACAGGGGGTGACAGATACGCAGTATTTT
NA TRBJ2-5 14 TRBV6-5 CASSSGQTQETQYF TGTGCCAGCAGTTCAGGACAGACCCAAGAGACCCAGTACTTC
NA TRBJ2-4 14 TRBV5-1 CASSPRTATAIQYF TGCGCCAGCAGCCCAAGGACAGCTACCGCGATTCAGTACTTC
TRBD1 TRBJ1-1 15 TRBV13 CASLKRGRYGTEAFF TGTGCCAGCTTGAAGAGGGGGCGTTACGGCACTGAAGCTTTCTTT
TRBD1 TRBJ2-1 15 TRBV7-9 CASSVDGTGNNEQFF TGTGCCAGCAGCGTAGACGGGACAGGGAACAATGAGCAGTTCTTC
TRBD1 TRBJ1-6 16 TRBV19 CASSIDRGRGHSPLHF TGTGCCAGTAGTATAGATCGGGGCAGGGGGCATTCACCCCTCCACTTT
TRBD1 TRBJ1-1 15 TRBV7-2 CASSQRQGQNTEAFF TGTGCCAGCAGCCAACGACAGGGGCAGAACACTGAAGCTTTCTTT
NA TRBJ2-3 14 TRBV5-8 CASLTGWNTDTQYF TGTGCCAGTCTAACAGGGTGGAACACAGATACGCAGTATTTT
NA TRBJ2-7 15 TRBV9 CASSVGPVGPYEQYF TGTGCCAGCAGCGTTGGGCCGGTAGGTCCCTACGAGCAGTACTTC
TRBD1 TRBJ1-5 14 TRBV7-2 CASSYGQGVQPQHF TGTGCCAGCAGCTACGGACAGGGAGTCCAGCCCCAGCATTTT
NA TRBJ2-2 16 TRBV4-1 CASSQDGAGVTGELFF TGCGCCAGCAGCCAAGATGGCGCGGGTGTTACCGGGGAGCTGTTTTTT
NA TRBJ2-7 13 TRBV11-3 CASSSATSYEQYF TGTGCCAGCAGCTCCGCAACTTCCTACGAGCAGTACTTC
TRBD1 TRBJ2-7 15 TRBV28 CASSLIQGSTYEQYF TGTGCCAGCAGTTTAATACAGGGGTCTACCTACGAGCAGTACTTC
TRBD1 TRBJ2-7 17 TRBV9 CASSVEGGGTGTYEQYF TGTGCCAGCAGCGTAGAAGGTGGGGGGACAGGGACCTACGAGCAGTACTTC
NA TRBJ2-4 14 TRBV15 CATSRGGDSDIQYF TGTGCCACCAGCAGAGGAGGGGACTCGGACATTCAGTACTTC
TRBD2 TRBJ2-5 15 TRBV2 CASRHREGRKETQYF TGTGCCAGCAGACACCGGGAGGGGCGGAAAGAGACCCAGTACTTC
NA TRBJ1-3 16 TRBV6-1 CASTEASYYSGNTIYF TGTGCCAGCACTGAAGCAAGTTACTACTCTGGAAACACCATATATTTT
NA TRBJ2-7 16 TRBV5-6 CASSLVWGREGYEQYF TGTGCCAGCAGCTTGGTTTGGGGGCGCGAGGGCTACGAGCAGTACTTC
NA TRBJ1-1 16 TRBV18 CASSPRQGNMNTEAFF TGTGCCAGCTCACCACGTCAGGGAAACATGAACACTGAAGCTTTCTTT
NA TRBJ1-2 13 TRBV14 CASSQGRSYGYTF TGTGCCAGCAGCCAGGGTCGGAGCTATGGCTACACCTTC
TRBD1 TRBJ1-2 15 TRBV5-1 CASSLGQGAGYGYTF TGCGCCAGCAGCTTGGGACAGGGGGCCGGCTATGGCTACACCTTC
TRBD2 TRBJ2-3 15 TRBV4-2 CASSQDSGSADTQYF TGTGCCAGCAGCCAGGATAGCGGGAGTGCAGATACGCAGTATTTT
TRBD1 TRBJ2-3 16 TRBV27 CASSFGTGGAGDTQYF TGTGCCAGCAGTTTCGGGACAGGGGGCGCCGGAGATACGCAGTATTTT
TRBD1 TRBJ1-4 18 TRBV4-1 CASSQDNPQGRTNEKLFF TGCGCCAGCAGCCAAGATAACCCACAGGGGCGAACTAATGAAAAACTGTTTTTT
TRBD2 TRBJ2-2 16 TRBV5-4 CASSFGTSGGEGELFF TGTGCCAGCAGCTTCGGGACTAGCGGGGGGGAGGGGGAGCTGTTTTTT
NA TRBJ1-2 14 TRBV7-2 CASTPSAGVYGYTF TGTGCCAGCACCCCTTCGGCAGGGGTATATGGCTACACCTTC
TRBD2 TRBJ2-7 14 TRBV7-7 CASSVREGSYEQYF TGTGCCAGCAGCGTACGGGAGGGCTCCTACGAGCAGTACTTC
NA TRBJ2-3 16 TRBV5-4 CASPPAGRGPGDTQYF TGTGCCAGCCCCCCCGCGGGGCGGGGGCCCGGGGATACGCAGTATTTT
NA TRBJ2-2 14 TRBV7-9 CASSPTTNTGELFF TGTGCCAGCAGTCCGACTACGAACACCGGGGAGCTGTTTTTT
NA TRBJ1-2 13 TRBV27 CASSLRQAYGYTF TGTGCCAGCAGTTTAAGGCAGGCCTATGGCTACACCTTC
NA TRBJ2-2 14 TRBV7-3 CASSPIGVDGELFF TGTGCCAGCAGTCCAATAGGGGTGGACGGGGAGCTGTTTTTT
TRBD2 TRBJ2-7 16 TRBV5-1 CASSLGQTSGTYEQYF TGCGCCAGCAGCTTGGGGCAGACTAGCGGGACATACGAGCAGTACTTC
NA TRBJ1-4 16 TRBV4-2 CASSQDPRRGNEKLFF TGTGCCAGCAGCCAAGATCCAAGACGGGGAAATGAAAAACTGTTTTTT
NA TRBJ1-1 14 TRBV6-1 CAGVSGDVNTEAFF TGTGCCGGTGTATCGGGGGATGTGAACACTGAAGCTTTCTTT
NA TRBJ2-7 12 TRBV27 CASSLFSGEQYF TGTGCCAGCAGTTTATTTTCCGGCGAGCAGTACTTC
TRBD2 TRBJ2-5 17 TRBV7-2 CASSPQGRAGGGETQYF TGTGCCAGCAGCCCACAAGGGAGGGCGGGGGGCGGGGAGACCCAGTACTTC
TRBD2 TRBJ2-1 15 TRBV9 CASSVPSGSYNEQFF TGTGCCAGCAGCGTCCCCAGCGGGAGTTACAATGAGCAGTTCTTC
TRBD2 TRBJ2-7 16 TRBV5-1 CASSSGTSGRRYEQYF TGCGCCAGCAGTTCCGGGACTAGCGGGAGGAGGTACGAGCAGTACTTC
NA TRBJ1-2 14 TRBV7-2 CASSLSQNNYGYTF TGTGCCAGCAGCTTATCACAGAATAACTATGGCTACACCTTC
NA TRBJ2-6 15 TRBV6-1 CASSEARAGANVLTF TGTGCCAGCAGTGAAGCCCGGGCTGGGGCCAACGTCCTGACTTTC
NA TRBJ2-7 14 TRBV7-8 CASSLEQGDYEQYF TGTGCCAGCAGCTTAGAACAGGGCGACTACGAGCAGTACTTC
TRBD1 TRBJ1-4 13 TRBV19 CASINTGAGKLFF TGTGCCAGTATAAATACAGGGGCTGGAAAACTGTTTTTT
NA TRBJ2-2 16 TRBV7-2 CASSRRSGVDAGELFF TGTGCCAGCAGCCGAAGGTCAGGGGTCGACGCCGGGGAGCTGTTTTTT
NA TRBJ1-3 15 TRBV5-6 CASSLRHVSGNTIYF TGTGCCAGCAGCCTCAGACACGTCTCTGGAAACACCATATATTTT
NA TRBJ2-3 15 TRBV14 CASSQGRERTDTQYF TGTGCCAGCAGCCAAGGACGGGAGAGGACAGATACGCAGTATTTT
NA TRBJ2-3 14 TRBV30 CAWIPNWAQDTQYF TGTGCCTGGATCCCGAATTGGGCGCAAGATACGCAGTATTTT
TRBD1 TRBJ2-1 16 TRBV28 CASSLTGQGAYNEQFF TGTGCCAGCAGTTTAACTGGGCAGGGGGCGTACAATGAGCAGTTCTTC
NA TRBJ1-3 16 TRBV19 CASSIGGRGFRNTIYF TGTGCCAGTAGTATTGGCGGAAGGGGCTTCAGAAACACCATATATTTT
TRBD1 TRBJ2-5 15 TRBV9 CASSGGTVDGETQYF TGTGCCAGCAGCGGGGGGACAGTCGATGGGGAGACCCAGTACTTC
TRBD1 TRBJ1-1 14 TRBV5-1 CASSTGGWETEAFF TGCGCCAGCAGCACAGGGGGCTGGGAGACTGAAGCTTTCTTT
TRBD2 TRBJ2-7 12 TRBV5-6 CASSSAGDEQYF TGTGCCAGCAGCTCGGCGGGAGACGAGCAGTACTTC